Below are 22 T cell receptor beta chains sequenced from a single sample in a study of shared clonotypes between healthy human individuals. Sequenced by immunoSEQ multiplex PCR; TCRdb stores in-frame clones only, minus some. The sample holds over a million clones; 96% are singletons and the top ten take 0.95% to 1.5%. The sample taken for sequencing was naive CD4+ T cells sorted from blood. As for subset: CD45RA+ positively selected. The source of these receptors is a man aged 25 to 40 in good health.

The chain recombines TRBV28 with TRBJ2-3; D not certain. The CDR3 length is 11 residues. Trimming removed 6 bases at V and 7 bases at J, with 8 bases between. The germline gives CDR1 MDHEN, CDR2 SYDVKM. In nucleotides, the CDR3 is TGTGCCAGCAGCCCTGGCTATACGCAGTATTTT. It codes for CASSPGYTQYF.

The chain has TRBV5-1 and TRBJ2-7; no firm D call. CDR1 and CDR2 (germline): SGHRS, YFSETQ. Trimming pared 2 bases from V and 2 bases from J, leaving 11 bases between. The CDR3 length is 14 residues. CDR3 loop: CASSLSTRPYEQYF. The CDR3 DNA reads as TGCGCCAGCAGCTTAAGTACGAGGCCCTACGAGCAGTACTTC.

The V gene is TRBV15, the J gene TRBJ1-1; D is uncertain. V lost 0 bases and J lost 3, with 5 bases in between. The CDR3 totals 13 residues. Germline CDR1 and CDR2: LNHNV and YYDKDF (reference sequence). CDR3 loop: CATSRDRDTEAFF. The CDR3 coding sequence is TGTGCCACCAGCAGAGACCGGGACACTGAAGCTTTCTTT.

In DNA, the CDR3 is TGTGCCAGCAGCAACCCTCCGGGACTAGCGGGAGGCCACATCTACGAGCAGTACTTC. Encoded protein: CASSNPPGLAGGHIYEQYF. The V gene is TRBV7-9, the J gene TRBJ2-7, with 15 bases aligning to TRBD2. Losses at the gene ends were 5 bases for V and 3 bases for J; bases not matched to a gene: 14. The CDR3 length is 19 residues. Germline-derived CDR1 and CDR2 are SEHNR and FQNEAQ (reference sequence).

The chain combines TRBV4-1 with TRBJ1-1; D unclear. Trimming took 6 bases from V and 1 from J, leaving 21 bases between them. This CDR3 has 17 residues. Germline CDR1 is MGHRA and CDR2 is YSYEKL. CDR3 sequence: CASSQRAGEMKNTEAFF. In nucleotides, the CDR3 is TGCGCCAGCAGTCAGCGGGCCGGTGAAATGAAGAACACTGAAGCTTTCTTT.

Comments on this clone: At one end the junction does not follow the germline gene, possibly because of a read error. This chain connects TRBV20-1 to TRBJ2-7; the D is unclear. This CDR3 is built from 10 residues. CDR1 is DFQATT, CDR2 SNEGSKA, per germline (reference sequence). The CDR3 spells CSARDDEQYF. The DNA for the CDR3 is TGCAGTGCTCGAGACGACGAGCAGTACTTC.

This chain uses TRBV7-9 with TRBJ2-5; TRBD2 is a possible D gene (6 bases). The germline V gene encodes CDR1 SEHNR and CDR2 FQNEAQ (reference sequence). The length of the CDR3 is 14 residues. V was cut by 5 bases and J by 2 bases, with 12 bases left in between. The CDR3 loop reads CASSDRLVQETQYF. The DNA for the CDR3 is TGTGCCAGCAGCGATCGACTAGTTCAAGAGACCCAGTACTTC. The full variable domain, in which reference TRBV7-9 and TRBJ2-5 provide the parts outside the CDR3, is DTGVSQNPRHKITKRGQNVTFRCDPISEHNRLYWYRQTLGQGPEFLTYFQNEAQLEKSRLLSDRFSAERPKGSFSTLEIQRTEQGDSAMYLCASSDRLVQETQYFGPGTRLLVL.

The rearrangement joins TRBV18 to TRBJ1-5, with TRBD1 matching 9 bases. This CDR3 comprises 16 residues. Germline assignment: CDR1 KGHSH and CDR2 LQKENI. V dropped 2 bases and J dropped 8; count of bases not matched to a gene: 10. The CDR3 nucleotides read TGTGCCAGCTCACCAGGGACAGGGAGGACGGGCGAGCCCCAGCATTTT. It specifies CASSPGTGRTGEPQHF.

V and J are TRBV21-1 and TRBJ2-6; TRBD1, the D gene given by the table, was not confirmed from the DNA. TRBV21-1 has pseudogene status. The length of the CDR3 is 12 residues. CDR3 DNA: TGTGCCAGCAGGGCCGGGGCCAACGTCCTGACTTTC. It codes for CASRAGANVLTF.

This clone occurred once. The J gene is TRBJ2-1, the V gene TRBV28; D assignment may be TRBD1 or TRBD2 (5 bases each). CDR3 length: 11 residues. Germline loops: CDR1 MDHEN, CDR2 SYDVKM. The V gene lost 6 bases and the J gene lost 10 bases, with 10 bases spanning the gap. The CDR3 loop is CASRIRDEQFF. The CDR3 nucleotides read TGTGCCAGCAGGATAAGGGACGAGCAGTTCTTC. Full variable domain (missing parts from reference TRBV28 and TRBJ2-1): DVKVTQSSRYLVKRTGEKVFLECVQDMDHENMFWYRQDPGLGLRLIYFSYDVKMKEKGDIPEGYSVSREKKERFSLILESASTNQTSMYLCASRIRDEQFFGPGTRLTVL.

The chain joins TRBV5-1 to TRBJ1-3; 10 positions agree with TRBD1. This CDR3 comprises 16 residues. J was trimmed by 1 base and V by 4 bases; bases with no gene match: 5. CDR1 and CDR2 (germline): SGHRS, YFSETQ. The CDR3 reads CASSNRDRGSGNTIYF. The CDR3 bases are TGCGCCAGCAGCAACCGGGACAGGGGTTCTGGAAACACCATATATTTT. Filled out from reference TRBV5-1 and TRBJ1-3, the complete variable domain reads KAGVTQTPRYLIKTRGQQVTLSCSPISGHRSVSWYQQTPGQGLQFLFEYFSETQRNKGNFPGRFSGRQFSNSRSEMNVSTLELGDSALYLCASSNRDRGSGNTIYFGEGSWLTVV.

This clone was recorded once. The rearrangement links TRBV7-2 to TRBJ2-7; 14 bases agree with TRBD2. The CDR3 contains 16 residues. V shed 7 bases and J 5 bases; nucleotides not matched to a gene: 10. CDR1 is SGHTA, CDR2 FQGNSA, per germline. As DNA, the CDR3 is TGTGCCAGCACGCCGGGACTAGCGGGAGTCCCCCACGAGCAGTACTTC. Translated: CASTPGLAGVPHEQYF.

The V call is TRBV7-2, the J call TRBJ1-2; the D is unclear. Looked up from germline, CDR1 is SGHTA and CDR2 is FQGNSA. The V end was cut by 4 bases, the J end by 5 bases, with 14 bases between. This CDR3 has 14 residues. CDR3 DNA: TGTGCCAGCAGCTCACCAGGCGGCATTTATGGCTACACCTTC. Translated, it gives CASSSPGGIYGYTF.

The rearrangement links TRBV9 to TRBJ2-5; TRBD2 matches at 10 bases. With 0 bases clipped from V and 8 bases from J, the junction kept 4 bases outside the gene matches. The germline V gene encodes CDR1 SGDLS and CDR2 YYNGEE. This CDR3 has 14 residues. CDR3 protein: CASSVDSSGRTQYF. The CDR3 coding sequence is TGTGCCAGCAGCGTAGATTCTAGCGGGAGAACCCAGTACTTC.

This chain links TRBV5-1 with TRBJ2-7; D uncertain. Germline V gives CDR1 SGHRS, CDR2 YFSETQ. V was shortened by 0 bases and J by 2 bases, with 12 bases between the two germline ends. The CDR3 is made up of 15 amino acids. The CDR3 region is CASSLASRETYEQYF. In nucleotides, the CDR3 is TGCGCCAGCAGCTTGGCGTCTAGAGAAACCTACGAGCAGTACTTC.

CDR3 coding DNA: TGTGCCATCAGTGAGTCACAGGGGCCGGGACAGCCCCAGCATTTT. Protein product: CAISESQGPGQPQHF. This chain links TRBV10-3 with TRBJ1-5; 7 bases line up with TRBD1. J lost 7 bases, V lost 0 bases, and 6 bases had no gene match. The CDR3 runs 15 residues. In germline, CDR1 is ENHRY, CDR2 SYGVKD.

The chain has TRBV25-1 and TRBJ2-5; TRBD1 agrees at 8 bases. This CDR3 has 18 amino acids. The germline V gene encodes CDR1 MGHDK and CDR2 SYGVNS. The junction had 11 bases not matched to a gene; V was cut back by 0 bases and J by 2 bases. The DNA for the CDR3 is TGTGCCAGCAGTGAATATCCAGGGGGCGGCCCCCCACAAGAGACCCAGTACTTC. The encoded protein is CASSEYPGGGPPQETQYF.

The J gene is TRBJ1-1, the V gene TRBV5-4; D may be TRBD1 (5 bases). CDR3 length: 14 residues. CDR1 SGHNT and CDR2 YYREEE come from the germline V gene (reference sequence). V was pared by 2 bases and J by 4 bases, with 12 bases between. CDR3 DNA sequence: TGTGCCAGCAGCTTCCAGGGTAGGTCCACTGAAGCTTTCTTT. This codes for CASSFQGRSTEAFF.

The rearrangement joins TRBV5-1 to TRBJ2-1; 12 bases map to TRBD2. Trimming took 6 bases from V and 2 from J; bases not matched to a gene: 3. This CDR3 contains 15 residues. Germline CDR1 reads SGHRS; CDR2 reads YFSETQ. CDR3 sequence (DNA): TGCGCCAGCACCCGGACTAGCGGGACCTACAATGAGCAGTTCTTC. Protein product: CASTRTSGTYNEQFF. Filled out from reference TRBV5-1 and TRBJ2-1, the complete variable domain reads KAGVTQTPRYLIKTRGQQVTLSCSPISGHRSVSWYQQTPGQGLQFLFEYFSETQRNKGNFPGRFSGRQFSNSRSEMNVSTLELGDSALYLCASTRTSGTYNEQFFGPGTRLTVL.

This chain connects TRBV28 to TRBJ2-5; 13 bases map to TRBD2. The J segment lost 3 bases and the V segment lost 4 bases, leaving 2 bases of the junction unmatched. In germline, CDR1 is MDHEN, CDR2 SYDVKM. The CDR3 sequence is 15 residues long. The CDR3 is CASSSTSGREETQYF. The CDR3 DNA sequence: TGTGCCAGCAGTTCCACTAGCGGGAGGGAAGAGACCCAGTACTTC.

The CDR3 loop is CASSLSPGTSSYNEQFF. CDR3 sequence (DNA): TGTGCCAGCAGTCTCTCACCCGGGACTAGCTCCTACAATGAGCAGTTCTTC. V usage is TRBV27 and J usage is TRBJ2-1, with TRBD2 matching 8 bases. The CDR3 length is 17 residues. The V gene's germline CDR1 is MNHEY and CDR2 SMNVEV (reference sequence). Trimming removed 5 bases from V and 0 bases from J; junction bases left unmatched: 9.

The V call is TRBV9, the J call TRBJ2-5, with D unclear. Per the germline V gene, CDR1 is SGDLS and CDR2 is YYNGEE. The CDR3 spans 14 residues. V lost 0 bases to trimming and J lost 3 bases, with 9 bases between them. CDR3 nucleotide sequence: TGTGCCAGCAGCGTAGGCCTTCTGGAAGAGACCCAGTACTTC. It codes for CASSVGLLEETQYF.